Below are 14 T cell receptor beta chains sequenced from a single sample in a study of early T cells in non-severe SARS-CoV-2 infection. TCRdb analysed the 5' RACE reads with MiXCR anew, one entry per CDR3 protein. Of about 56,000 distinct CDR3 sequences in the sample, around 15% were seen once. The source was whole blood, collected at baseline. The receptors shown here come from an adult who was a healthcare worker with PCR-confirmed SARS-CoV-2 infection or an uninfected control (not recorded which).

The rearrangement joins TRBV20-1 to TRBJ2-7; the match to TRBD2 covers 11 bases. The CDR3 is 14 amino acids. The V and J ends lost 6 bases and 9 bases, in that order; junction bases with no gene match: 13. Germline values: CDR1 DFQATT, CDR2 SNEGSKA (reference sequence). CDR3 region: CSALKGLADGGQYF. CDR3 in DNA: TGCAGTGCACTCAAGGGACTAGCGGATGGGGGGCAGTACTTC.

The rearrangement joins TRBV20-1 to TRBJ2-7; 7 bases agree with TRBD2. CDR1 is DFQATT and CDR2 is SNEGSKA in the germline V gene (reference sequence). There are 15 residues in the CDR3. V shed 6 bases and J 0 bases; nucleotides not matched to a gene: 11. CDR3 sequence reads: CSASLRRDYSYEQYF. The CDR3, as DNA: TGCAGTGCCAGTCTACGACGGGACTACTCCTACGAGCAGTACTTC.

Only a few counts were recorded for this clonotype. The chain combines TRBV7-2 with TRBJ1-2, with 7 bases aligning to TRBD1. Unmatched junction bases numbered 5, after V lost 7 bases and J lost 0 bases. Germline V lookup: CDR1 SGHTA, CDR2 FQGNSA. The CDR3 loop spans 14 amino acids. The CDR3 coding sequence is TGTGCCAGCACTCGACAGGGAGCTAACTATGGCTACACCTTC. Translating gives CASTRQGANYGYTF.

Here the CDR3 reads CASSQDWGNTEAFF. For the CDR3, the DNA is TGCGCCAGCAGCCAAGATTGGGGGAACACTGAAGCTTTCTTT. This chain uses TRBV4-1 with TRBJ1-1; no firm D call. Trimming took 0 bases from V and 1 from J, leaving 6 bases between them. CDR1 is MGHRA, CDR2 YSYEKL, per germline. CDR3 size: 14 residues.

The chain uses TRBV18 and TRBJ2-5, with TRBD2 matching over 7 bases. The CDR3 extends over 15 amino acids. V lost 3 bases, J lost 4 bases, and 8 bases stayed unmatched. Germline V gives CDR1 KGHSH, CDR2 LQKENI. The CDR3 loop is CASSPGTGRIETQYF. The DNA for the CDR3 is TGTGCCAGCTCACCCGGGACCGGGAGGATAGAGACCCAGTACTTC.

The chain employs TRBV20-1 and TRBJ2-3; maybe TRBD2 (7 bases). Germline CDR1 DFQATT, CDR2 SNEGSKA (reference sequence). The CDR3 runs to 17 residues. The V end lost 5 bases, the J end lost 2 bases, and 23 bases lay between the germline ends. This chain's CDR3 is CSAPRRGAGAYTDTQYF. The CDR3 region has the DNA TGCAGTGCTCCCCGACGGGGGGCGGGGGCGTACACAGATACGCAGTATTTT.

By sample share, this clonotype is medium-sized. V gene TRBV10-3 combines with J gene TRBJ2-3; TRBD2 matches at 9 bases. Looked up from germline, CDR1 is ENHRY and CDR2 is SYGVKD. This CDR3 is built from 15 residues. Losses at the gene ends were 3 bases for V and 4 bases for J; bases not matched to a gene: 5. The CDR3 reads CAISDGAGGADTQYF. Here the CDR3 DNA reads TGTGCCATCAGTGACGGAGCGGGGGGTGCAGATACGCAGTATTTT.

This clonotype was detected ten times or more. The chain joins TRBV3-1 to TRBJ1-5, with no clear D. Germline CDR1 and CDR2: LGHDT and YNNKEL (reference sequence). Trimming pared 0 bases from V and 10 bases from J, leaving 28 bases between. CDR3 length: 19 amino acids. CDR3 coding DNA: TGTGCCAGCAGCCAAGAACCGTTAGTGGGAGGGTTCCAGGTCGAACCCCAGCATTTT. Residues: CASSQEPLVGGFQVEPQHF.

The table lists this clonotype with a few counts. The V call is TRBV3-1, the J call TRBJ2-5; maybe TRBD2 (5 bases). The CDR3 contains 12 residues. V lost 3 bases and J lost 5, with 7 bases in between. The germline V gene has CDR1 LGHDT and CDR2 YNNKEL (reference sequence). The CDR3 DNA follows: TGTGCCAGCAGCCACTCGGGGGAGACCCAGTACTTC. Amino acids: CASSHSGETQYF.

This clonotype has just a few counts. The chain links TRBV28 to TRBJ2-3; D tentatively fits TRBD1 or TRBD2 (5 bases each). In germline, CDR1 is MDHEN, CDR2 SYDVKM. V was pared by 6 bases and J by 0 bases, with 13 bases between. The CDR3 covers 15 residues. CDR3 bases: TGTGCCAGCAGCAACGGGGACGTCAGCACAGATACGCAGTATTTT. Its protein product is CASSNGDVSTDTQYF.

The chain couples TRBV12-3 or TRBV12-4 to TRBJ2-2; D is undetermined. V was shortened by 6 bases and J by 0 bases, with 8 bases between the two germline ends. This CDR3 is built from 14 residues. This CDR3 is CASRPPSNTGELFF. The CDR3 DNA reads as TGTGCCAGCAGACCTCCATCGAACACCGGGGAGCTGTTTTTT.

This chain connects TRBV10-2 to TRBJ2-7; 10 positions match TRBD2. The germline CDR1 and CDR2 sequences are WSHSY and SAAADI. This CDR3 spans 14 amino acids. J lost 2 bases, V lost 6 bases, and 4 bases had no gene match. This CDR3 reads CASSLAGGAYEQYF. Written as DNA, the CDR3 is TGCGCCAGCAGCTTAGCGGGGGGTGCCTACGAGCAGTACTTC.

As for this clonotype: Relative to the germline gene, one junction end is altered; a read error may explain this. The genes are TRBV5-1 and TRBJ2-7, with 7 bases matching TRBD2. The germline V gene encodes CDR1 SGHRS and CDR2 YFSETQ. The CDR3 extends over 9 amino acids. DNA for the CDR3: TGCGCCACCCGTGGGGGAGGGTCCTTC. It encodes CATRGGGSF.

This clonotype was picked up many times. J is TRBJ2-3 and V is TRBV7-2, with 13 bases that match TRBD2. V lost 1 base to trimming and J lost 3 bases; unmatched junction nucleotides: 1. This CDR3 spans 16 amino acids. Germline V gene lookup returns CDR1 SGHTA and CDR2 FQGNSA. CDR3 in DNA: TGTGCCAGCAGCTTAGGGACTAGCGGGAGAACAGATACGCAGTATTTT. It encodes CASSLGTSGRTDTQYF.